This T cell receptor beta chain was obtained from a study of response to subunit inactivated influenza vaccine. Study-wide findings and caveats: Authors suggested few new T cells are recruited by each seasonal influenza vaccination.

From germline, CDR1 is SGHRS and CDR2 YFSETQ. Losses at the gene ends were 4 bases for V and 4 bases for J; bases not matched to a gene: 8. The CDR3 sequence is 15 residues long. TCRdb called the RT-PCR reads again in MiXCR, with one record for every CDR3 protein. Counted here are about 480,000 distinct CDR3 sequences, about an eighth occurring once; the ten biggest clones make up less than 15%. This clonotype has just a few counts. Its specificity is not known. This sample comprised PBMCs from blood, obtained 45 days after vaccination. The source is a man over 45 who received an inactivated influenza vaccine. The genes are TRBV5-1 and TRBJ2-3; 8 bases match TRBD2. CDR3 sequence: CASSPGGALSDTQYF. Written as DNA, the CDR3 is TGCGCCAGCAGCCCCGGGGGGGCACTGTCAGATACGCAGTATTTT.